The 14 T cell receptor beta chains below come from one sample, sequenced in a study of blood T cell repertoires in COVID-19. The data were produced by immunoSEQ multiplex PCR, yet TCRdb's version contains in-frame clones alone and is incomplete. This sample has approximately 440,000 clones, with approximately 89% found just once. The sample was peripheral blood. These receptors were collected from a woman in her forties or fifties with COVID-19, enrolled during active disease.

This clone has a single count. The DNA for the CDR3 is TGTGCCACCAGTGATTCGCGCGACGGGACCTACGAGCAGTACTTC. Protein: CATSDSRDGTYEQYF. This rearrangement joins TRBV24-1 to TRBJ2-7; weak D call: TRBD2 (5 bases). Germline V gene data show CDR1 as KGHDR and CDR2 as SFDVKD. CDR3 size: 15 residues. The V end was cut by 2 bases, the J end by 2 bases, with 12 bases between.

The chain has TRBV27 and TRBJ2-7, with TRBD1 identical over 7 bases. This CDR3 is 15 amino acids long. CDR1 and CDR2 from the germline V gene are MNHEY and SMNVEV (reference sequence). The J segment lost 1 base and the V segment lost 6 bases, leaving 9 bases of the junction unmatched. The CDR3 sequence: CASSQGQELSYEQYF. The CDR3 nucleotides are TGTGCCAGCAGCCAAGGACAGGAGCTTTCCTACGAGCAGTACTTC.

The rearrangement uses TRBV3-1 (or the pseudogene TRBV3-2) and TRBJ1-4; TRBD1 matches 8 bases. Germline assignment: CDR1 LGHDT and CDR2 YNNKEL (reference sequence). Trimming at V came to 4 bases and at J to 8 bases, leaving 12 bases not matched to a gene. This CDR3 spans 16 amino acids. The CDR3 reads CASSPRGAGGREKLFF. CDR3 DNA: TGTGCCAGCAGCCCGAGGGGGGCAGGGGGCCGCGAAAAACTGTTTTTT.

This clone was seen just once. The genes are TRBV6-5 and TRBJ2-4, with D hard to call. CDR1 and CDR2 from the germline V gene are MNHEY and SVGAGI. This CDR3 comprises 14 residues. V shed 5 bases and J shed 3 bases, with 11 bases lying between them. As DNA, the CDR3 is TGTGCCAGCAGTAATAGCCTAGTCAAAAACATTCAGTACTTC. Amino acids: CASSNSLVKNIQYF.

J is TRBJ2-7 and V is TRBV5-1, with TRBD1 as a possible D gene (6 bases). CDR3 length equals 16 residues. V lost 0 bases, J lost 0 bases, and 13 bases lay in between. CDR1 and CDR2 (germline): SGHRS, YFSETQ. The CDR3 sequence: CASSLGGTRLSYEQYF. The CDR3 DNA reads TGCGCCAGCAGCTTGGGGGGGACAAGACTCTCCTACGAGCAGTACTTC.

This clone occurred once. The V gene is TRBV5-4, the J gene TRBJ2-3, with TRBD2 matching over 10 bases. CDR1 SGHNT and CDR2 YYREEE come from the germline V gene (reference sequence). This CDR3 region has 15 residues. With 2 bases clipped from V and 9 bases from J, the junction kept 9 bases outside the gene matches. CDR3 amino acids: CASSFFVSGGHTQYF. DNA of the CDR3: TGTGCCAGCAGCTTTTTTGTTAGCGGGGGGCACACGCAGTATTTT.

The V and J genes are TRBV5-1 and TRBJ1-1; TRBD1 matches at 7 bases. The CDR3 runs 15 residues. The germline gives CDR1 SGHRS, CDR2 YFSETQ. J gave up 7 bases and V 4 bases, and 13 bases lay outside the gene matches. In nucleotides, the CDR3 is TGCGCCAGCAGCCCGAGGGTTAGGGGGCGAAATGAAGCTTTCTTT. Translating gives CASSPRVRGRNEAFF.

The genes are TRBV24-1 and TRBJ2-5, with a tentative D call TRBD2 (6 bases). The CDR3 contains 13 residues. Germline CDR1 reads KGHDR; CDR2 reads SFDVKD. Trimming removed 3 bases from V and 5 bases from J, with 9 bases in between. The CDR3 protein is CATSDGGWETQYF. CDR3 nucleotides: TGTGCCACCAGTGATGGGGGGTGGGAGACCCAGTACTTC.

The V call is TRBV5-6, the J call TRBJ2-1; D possibly corresponds to TRBD2 (7 bases). V gave up 0 bases and J gave up 10 bases, with 17 bases separating them. The CDR3 is made up of 15 amino acids. Germline V gives CDR1 SGHDT, CDR2 YYEEEE. The CDR3 is CASSLAVGGQGEQFF. CDR3 nucleotide sequence: TGTGCCAGCAGCTTGGCCGTGGGGGGGCAAGGAGAGCAGTTCTTC.

The J gene is TRBJ2-1, the V gene TRBV25-1; weak D call: TRBD2 (7 bases). This CDR3 is 15 amino acids long. The V and J ends lost 4 bases and 9 bases respectively, with 19 bases between them. Per germline, CDR1 MGHDK and CDR2 SYGVNS. CDR3 residues: CASSGEKGLGGEQFF. The CDR3 region has the DNA TGTGCCAGCAGTGGTGAAAAAGGACTAGGGGGTGAGCAGTTCTTC.

This clone appeared a few times. V usage is TRBV30 and J usage is TRBJ1-2, with D unclear. Germline V gene data show CDR1 as GTSNPN and CDR2 as SVGIG (reference sequence). Trimming shortened V by 8 bases and J by 6 bases, and 16 bases separated the two germline ends. The CDR3 is made up of 12 amino acids. Here the CDR3 reads CAAPTAPDGYTF. In DNA, the CDR3 is TGTGCCGCCCCAACAGCACCTGATGGCTACACCTTC. The full variable domain, completed using reference TRBV30 and TRBJ1-2, is SQTIHQWPATLVQPVGSPLSLECTVEGTSNPNLYWYRQAAGRGLQLLFYSVGIGQISSEVPQNLSASRPQDRQFILSSKKLLLSDSGFYLCAAPTAPDGYTFGSGTRLTVV.

This chain joins TRBV19 and TRBJ1-5, with TRBD1 matching 8 bases. CDR1 is LNHDA and CDR2 is SQIVND in the germline V gene (reference sequence). Germline trimming cut 3 bases from V and 5 bases from J; bases unmatched to any gene: 6. CDR3 length: 15 residues. The CDR3 DNA follows: TGTGCCAGTAGTATTAGGGGACAGGTTTATCAGCCCCAGCATTTT. It translates to CASSIRGQVYQPQHF.

The J gene is TRBJ2-1, the V gene TRBV20-1; tentatively, D is TRBD2 (6 bases). The CDR3 is made up of 10 amino acids. Trimming took off 6 bases at V and 12 bases at J, with 12 bases between the two ends. CDR1 is DFQATT and CDR2 is SNEGSKA in the germline V gene (reference sequence). The CDR3, as DNA: TGCAGTGCGTCTGGGACTGGGCAGTTCTTC. It translates to CSASGTGQFF.

The chain recombines TRBV29-1 with TRBJ1-4, with TRBD1 as a possible D gene (5 bases). Germline values: CDR1 SQVTM, CDR2 ANQGSEA. V was cut by 7 bases and J by 0 bases, with 15 bases left in between. The CDR3 totals 15 residues. The CDR3 reads CSASQGVTTNEKLFF. The CDR3 coding sequence is TGCAGCGCCTCTCAAGGGGTAACAACTAATGAAAAACTGTTTTTT.